These T cell receptor beta chains were read from a single sample in a study of blood T cell repertoires in COVID-19. Produced via immunoSEQ multiplex PCR; TCRdb's table is partial and in-frame only. The table includes some 320,000 clones, roughly 85% detected once. Sequencing used peripheral blood. The source of these receptors is a human donor in a cohort sampled during active COVID-19. Both conserved end residues are part of each CDR3. The order of the fields is V gene, J gene, clone size, CDR3 length, D gene, CDR3 DNA, CDR3 protein. D genes are given only for firm matches. Some rows mark clone size as missing; the rest say once, few, many or name a class of expanded clone.

TRBV21-1	TRBJ1-4	once	22	NA	TGTGCCAGCAGGAAAAGGGACAGGGTAATTTTTTGTTACGGTGCAACTAATGAAAAACTGTTTTTT	CASRKRDRVIFCYGATNEKLFF
TRBV19	TRBJ2-7	few	14	NA	TGTGCCAGTAGTAGAAAAAGGGGTTCCTACGAGCAGTACTTC	CASSRKRGSYEQYF
TRBV9	TRBJ1-6	NA	13	NA	TGTGCCAGCAGCGCCTTCACAAATTCACCCCTCCACTTT	CASSAFTNSPLHF
TRBV19	TRBJ1-4	NA	12	NA	TGTGCCAGTAGTATTCCAGAGATCGAGGTGTTTTTT	CASSIPEIEVFF
TRBV6-6	TRBJ1-5	NA	13	NA	TGTGCCAGCAGCTTGAGGTCCGATCAGCCCCAGCATTTT	CASSLRSDQPQHF
TRBV13	TRBJ2-7	NA	13	NA	TGTGCCAGCAGCTTCGACATGTCCTACGAGCAGTACTTC	CASSFDMSYEQYF
TRBV7-9	TRBJ1-1	NA	13	NA	TGTGCCAGCAGCTTATCCCATAACACTGAAGCTTTCTTT	CASSLSHNTEAFF
TRBV18	TRBJ2-2	NA	16	NA	TGTGCCAGCTCACCACGTTTCACGGGGGTCGGCGGGGAGCTGTTTTTT	CASSPRFTGVGGELFF
TRBV2	TRBJ1-2	NA	11	NA	TGTGCCAGCATAGGGGCGGGGGGCTACACCTTC	CASIGAGGYTF
TRBV4-1	TRBJ1-1	NA	13	NA	TGCGCCAGCAGCCAAGTAGAAGATATTGAAGCTTTCTTT	CASSQVEDIEAFF
TRBV19	TRBJ2-2	NA	17	NA	TGTGCCAGTAGTATGCCGACTGCGCTGCGAGGCACCGGGGAGCTGTTTTTT	CASSMPTALRGTGELFF
TRBV3-1/TRBV3-2	TRBJ2-7	few	17	TRBD2	TGTGCCAGCAGCCAAGAAGCTACGAGCGGGGGGGTGTACGAGCAGTACTTC	CASSQEATSGGVYEQYF
TRBV5-5	TRBJ1-6	NA	17	NA	TGTGCCAGCAGCTTGTACAGAGTCATGTCCTATAATTCACCCCTCCACTTT	CASSLYRVMSYNSPLHF
TRBV24-1	TRBJ2-6	NA	15	NA	TGTGCCACCAGTGATGCGGACTCAGGGGCCAACGTCCTGACTTTC	CATSDADSGANVLTF
TRBV14	TRBJ1-6	NA	15	NA	TGTGCCAGCAGCCAAGTTGGGGGGGGTAATTCACCCCTCCACTTT	CASSQVGGGNSPLHF
TRBV10-3	TRBJ2-4	NA	14	TRBD1	TGTGCCATCAGTGAGGACAGGGTTGATAACATTCAGTACTTC	CAISEDRVDNIQYF
TRBV5-5	TRBJ2-7	NA	15	NA	TGTGCCAGCAGCTTATATCATAGACCAGGGGACGAGCAGTACTTC	CASSLYHRPGDEQYF
TRBV5-1	TRBJ1-4	NA	15	TRBD1	TGCGCCAGCAGCTTGACAGGGGGCCCGAATGAAAAACTGTTTTTT	CASSLTGGPNEKLFF
TRBV7-8	TRBJ2-7	NA	14	NA	TGTGCCAGCAGCTTCGGTGACAGTCCCTACGAGCAGTACTTC	CASSFGDSPYEQYF
TRBV5-4	TRBJ1-4	once	14	NA	TGTGCCAGCAGCTTCACAGGATTGGGTGAAAAACTGTTTTTT	CASSFTGLGEKLFF
TRBV23-1	TRBJ1-4	NA	15	NA	TGCGCCAGCAGTCAGTCGACAGGCTTGAATGAAAAACTGTTTTTT	CASSQSTGLNEKLFF
TRBV4-2	TRBJ2-3	NA	17	NA	TGTGCCAGCAGCCAAGATCCTCGAGCGGAACGCACAGATACGCAGTATTTT	CASSQDPRAERTDTQYF
TRBV12-3/TRBV12-4	TRBJ2-2	NA	13	NA	TGTGCCAGCAGTTTAGGGGGAGCCGGGGAGCTGTTTTTT	CASSLGGAGELFF
TRBV27	TRBJ1-2	NA	13	NA	TGTGCCAGCAGCCTGGACAGCACCTATGGCTACACCTTC	CASSLDSTYGYTF
TRBV4-1	TRBJ1-5	NA	16	NA	TGCGCCAGCAGCCAAGTTTACAGGGAATTCGATCAGCCCCAGCATTTT	CASSQVYREFDQPQHF
TRBV2	TRBJ2-6	NA	18	TRBD1	TGTGCCAGCAGCTGGGACAGGGGAAAATTCTCTGGGGCCAACGTCCTGACTTTC	CASSWDRGKFSGANVLTF
TRBV24-1	TRBJ2-6	NA	16	NA	TGTGCCACCAGTGACTATGACAGAACTGGGGCCAACGTCCTGACTTTC	CATSDYDRTGANVLTF
TRBV5-1	TRBJ2-1	NA	11	NA	TGCGCCAGCAGCTTGGACTATGAGCAGTTCTTC	CASSLDYEQFF
TRBV23-1	TRBJ1-1	NA	12	NA	TGCGCCAGCAGTCGCCCCCGAGGGATCGCTTTCTTT	CASSRPRGIAFF
TRBV5-6	TRBJ2-7	few	13	NA	TGTGCCAGCAGCTTGACAGGTACCTACGAGCAGTACTTC	CASSLTGTYEQYF
TRBV7-3	TRBJ1-1	NA	15	TRBD1	TGTGCCAGCAGCTTGACAGGGGGACCTAACACTGAAGCTTTCTTT	CASSLTGGPNTEAFF
TRBV6-6	TRBJ2-1	NA	13	NA	TGTGCCAGCAGCCAAGACAGTTACAATGAGCAGTTCTTC	CASSQDSYNEQFF
TRBV5-4	TRBJ2-3	NA	14	NA	TGTGCCAGCAGCTTGGATCCCGCGCCGGATACGCAGTATTTT	CASSLDPAPDTQYF
TRBV24-1	TRBJ1-2	NA	12	NA	TGTGCCACCAGTGCTCAGGGTAGAAGCTACACCTTC	CATSAQGRSYTF
TRBV14	TRBJ1-1	once	15	TRBD1	TGTGCCAGCAGACGCACCGGGACAGGGAACACTGAAGCTTTCTTT	CASRRTGTGNTEAFF
TRBV30	TRBJ2-7	NA	14	NA	TGTGCCTGGAGTCGCGATCCCATATCCTACGAGCAGTACTTC	CAWSRDPISYEQYF
TRBV28	TRBJ2-3	NA	16	NA	TGTGCCAGCAGCCGCGGCCACGCCTTTAGCACAGATACGCAGTATTTT	CASSRGHAFSTDTQYF
TRBV2	TRBJ1-5	NA	12	NA	TGTGCCAGCAGCCGGAGCGGCCAGCCCCAGCATTTT	CASSRSGQPQHF
TRBV19	TRBJ1-6	few	14	NA	TGTGCCAGTAGTACCGTAGCCTTTGGGTCACCCCTCCACTTT	CASSTVAFGSPLHF
TRBV7-2	TRBJ2-7	NA	15	NA	TGTGCCAGCAGCTTAGAAGGGGGTCCTTGGTACGAGCAGTACTTC	CASSLEGGPWYEQYF
TRBV9	TRBJ1-2	once	12	TRBD1	TGTGCCAGCAGCTTCGACAGGGGTGGCTACACCTTC	CASSFDRGGYTF
TRBV7-3	TRBJ1-2	NA	13	NA	TGTGCCAGCAGCTTAGCTGCAGGGAACGGCTACACCTTC	CASSLAAGNGYTF
TRBV6-5	TRBJ2-1	NA	15	NA	TGTGCCAGCAGCACAGGGGGGAGGGGCGGAAATGAGCAGTTCTTC	CASSTGGRGGNEQFF
TRBV13	TRBJ2-2	NA	15	NA	TGTGCCAGCAGCCCACCGGGACACCACACCGGGGAGCTGTTTTTT	CASSPPGHHTGELFF